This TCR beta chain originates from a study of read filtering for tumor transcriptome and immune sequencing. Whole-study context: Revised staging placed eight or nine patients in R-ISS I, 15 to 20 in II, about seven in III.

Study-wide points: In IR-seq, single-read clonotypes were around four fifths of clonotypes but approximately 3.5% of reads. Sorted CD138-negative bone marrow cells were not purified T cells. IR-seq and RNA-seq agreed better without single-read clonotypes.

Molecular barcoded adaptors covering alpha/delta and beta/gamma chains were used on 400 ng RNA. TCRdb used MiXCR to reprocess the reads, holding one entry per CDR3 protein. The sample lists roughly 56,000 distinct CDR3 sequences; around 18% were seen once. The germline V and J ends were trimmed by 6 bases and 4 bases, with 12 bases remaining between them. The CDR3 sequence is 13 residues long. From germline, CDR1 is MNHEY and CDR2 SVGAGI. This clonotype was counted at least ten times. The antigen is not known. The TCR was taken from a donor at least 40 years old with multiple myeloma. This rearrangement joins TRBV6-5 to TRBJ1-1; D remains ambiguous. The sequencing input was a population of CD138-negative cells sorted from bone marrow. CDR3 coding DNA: TGTGCCAGCAGCCGGGCGACCGCCACTGAAGCTTTCTTT. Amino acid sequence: CASSRATATEAFF.